These 17 T cell receptor beta chains share one sample of origin, sequenced in a study of T cells in Graves' hyperthyroidism and ophthalmopathy. Researchers took RNA transcripts and amplified the TCR beta CDR3 regions from them. An initial round of RT-PCR targeting the TCR CDR3 relied on the HTBI primer set. TCRdb analysed the multiplex PCR reads with MiXCR anew, one entry per CDR3 protein. The table lists around 300,000 distinct CDR3 sequences, roughly an eighth of them singletons. Material: blood. The receptors here all came from a woman in her thirties or forties with Graves' hyperthyroidism.

A remark on this clonotype: A much larger clonotype is one base distant, so this may be a read error. The chain couples TRBV11-2 to TRBJ2-3, with 12 bases aligning to TRBD2. The V gene's germline CDR1 is SGHAT and CDR2 FQNNGV. The CDR3 has 13 residues. DNA for the CDR3: TGTACCAGCTCTAGCGGGAGGGCAGATACGCAGTATTTT. Translated: CTSSSGRADTQYF.

The V call is TRBV2, the J call TRBJ2-1; 13 nucleotides line up with TRBD2. From germline, CDR1 is SNHLY and CDR2 FYNNEI. After removal of 7 bases from V and 2 bases from J, the junction contained 5 bases not matched to a gene. CDR3 length: 16 residues. As DNA, the CDR3 is TGTGCCAGCAAGGGGACTAGCGGGACCCCCTACAATGAGCAGTTCTTC. The encoded protein is CASKGTSGTPYNEQFF.

V usage is TRBV20-1 and J usage is TRBJ2-5, with a tentative D call TRBD1 (6 bases). Trimming stripped 6 bases from V and 1 base from J, with 12 bases between. The CDR3 is 13 residues long. Germline-derived CDR1 and CDR2 are DFQATT and SNEGSKA (reference sequence). The CDR3 DNA follows: TGCAGTGCAACTAGGACAGCCCAAGAGACCCAGTACTTC. This gives the protein CSATRTAQETQYF.

In its sample, this clonotype was seen many times. CDR3 nucleotide sequence: TGTGCCAGCAGCTTTCAGACCGAGCAGTTCTTC. This sequence encodes CASSFQTEQFF. V is TRBV11-2 and J is TRBJ2-1; D is unresolved. Between the trimmed V and J ends, which lost 3 bases and 10 bases, there was a span of 7 bases. CDR3 length: 11 residues. The V gene's germline CDR1 is SGHAT and CDR2 FQNNGV. Full variable domain (missing parts from reference TRBV11-2 and TRBJ2-1): EAGVAQSPRYKIIEKRQSVAFWCNPISGHATLYWYQQILGQGPKLLIQFQNNGVVDDSQLPKDRFSAERLKGVDSTLKIQPAKLEDSAVYLCASSFQTEQFFGPGTRLTVL.

This clonotype appeared many times. This chain uses TRBV29-1 with TRBJ2-3; D remains ambiguous. Germline-derived CDR1 and CDR2 are SQVTM and ANQGSEA. This CDR3 has 16 amino acids. V was trimmed by 0 bases and J by 6 bases, leaving 19 bases between them. The CDR3, as DNA: TGCAGCGTTGAAGATTGGGGTTTAGGCGCACAGGATACGCAGTATTTT. This encodes CSVEDWGLGAQDTQYF.

With regard to this clonotype: This could be a read error, since a much larger clone is one nucleotide away. The chain combines TRBV11-2 with TRBJ2-2; D is unclear. The CDR3 is made up of 13 amino acids. The germline V gene has CDR1 SGHAT and CDR2 FQNNGV. The CDR3 DNA is TGTGCCTGCAGTTACACACTTACCGGGGAGCTGTTTTTT. Residues: CACSYTLTGELFF.

This clonotype showed up many times. This chain joins TRBV5-5 and TRBJ2-5; perhaps D is TRBD1 or TRBD2 (6 bases each). This CDR3 comprises 14 residues. Trimming removed 4 bases at V and 4 bases at J, with 14 bases between. Germline V gene lookup returns CDR1 SGHKS and CDR2 YYEKEE (reference sequence). CDR3 protein: CASSPGDFPETQYF. The CDR3 DNA follows: TGTGCCAGCAGCCCAGGGGACTTCCCAGAGACCCAGTACTTC.

V is TRBV28 and J is TRBJ2-5, with D perhaps TRBD1 or TRBD2 (6 bases each). From germline, CDR1 is MDHEN and CDR2 SYDVKM. CDR3 length: 11 amino acids. Trimming took 7 bases from V and 10 from J, leaving 13 bases between them. CDR3 protein: CASTGAAIQYF. CDR3 nucleotide sequence: TGTGCCAGCACGGGGGCGGCGATCCAGTACTTC.

The CDR3 here is CASIQAGGKETQYF. The CDR3 region has the DNA TGTGCCAGCATCCAAGCGGGAGGGAAAGAGACCCAGTACTTC. The chain employs TRBV28 and TRBJ2-5; 10 bases agree with TRBD2. The CDR3 is 14 residues long. The J segment lost 3 bases and the V segment lost 7 bases, leaving 5 bases of the junction unmatched. CDR1 and CDR2 (germline): MDHEN, SYDVKM.

This chain connects TRBV19 to TRBJ2-1; D is perhaps TRBD1 (7 bases). Germline lookup yields CDR1 LNHDA and CDR2 SQIVND (reference sequence). The length of the CDR3 is 18 residues. V was pared by 4 bases and J by 2 bases, with 21 bases between. Here the CDR3 DNA reads TGTGCCAGTAGTAGCCGACAGGGCCGCGGGACTGCCTACAATGAGCAGTTCTTC. Its translation is CASSSRQGRGTAYNEQFF.

In regard to this clonotype: One base away lies a much larger clone, so this may be a sequencing read error. The rearrangement uses TRBV6-5 and TRBJ1-5; D is uncertain. From germline, CDR1 is MNHEY and CDR2 SVGAGI. The CDR3 has 13 amino acids. Deletions cut 3 bases from V and 9 bases from J, with 12 bases between. This chain's CDR3 is CASSYNRDPPQHF. The CDR3 DNA reads as TGTGCCAGCAGTTATAACAGAGATCCGCCCCAGCATTTT.

This clonotype has more than one count but fewer than ten. The rearrangement uses TRBV11-2 and TRBJ2-7; 9 nucleotides line up with TRBD1. This CDR3 has 14 amino acids. From germline, CDR1 is SGHAT and CDR2 FQNNGV. V was pared by 5 bases and J by 5 bases, with 7 bases of the junction left unmatched. CDR3 sequence reads: CASSPPGTGNEQYF. CDR3 bases: TGTGCCAGCAGCCCCCCCGGGACAGGGAACGAGCAGTACTTC. Based on the CDR3 plus reference TRBV11-2 and TRBJ2-7, the full variable domain is EAGVAQSPRYKIIEKRQSVAFWCNPISGHATLYWYQQILGQGPKLLIQFQNNGVVDDSQLPKDRFSAERLKGVDSTLKIQPAKLEDSAVYLCASSPPGTGNEQYFGPGTRLTVT.

In its sample, this clonotype was seen many times. The chain carries TRBV11-2 and TRBJ1-2; D remains ambiguous. CDR1 and CDR2 (germline): SGHAT, FQNNGV. The CDR3 covers 15 residues. Deletions cut 4 bases from V and 3 bases from J, with 15 bases between. The CDR3 region is CASSSPGGGDYGYTF. The CDR3 bases are TGTGCCAGCAGCTCCCCCGGCGGCGGGGACTATGGCTACACCTTC. The complete variable domain, with remaining parts taken from reference TRBV11-2 and TRBJ1-2, reads EAGVAQSPRYKIIEKRQSVAFWCNPISGHATLYWYQQILGQGPKLLIQFQNNGVVDDSQLPKDRFSAERLKGVDSTLKIQPAKLEDSAVYLCASSSPGGGDYGYTFGSGTRLTVV.

This clonotype appeared many times. The rearrangement joins TRBV25-1 to TRBJ2-3; D unresolved. CDR1 is MGHDK, CDR2 SYGVNS, per germline. This CDR3 has 12 residues. V lost 7 bases, J lost 3 bases, and 8 bases lay in between. The CDR3 nucleotides are TGTGCCAGCAAAGCACTTACAGATACGCAGTATTTT. It translates to CASKALTDTQYF.

This clonotype has only a few counts. This sequence joins TRBV5-5 and TRBJ2-1; possibly TRBD1 for D (6 bases). Germline V gene data show CDR1 as SGHKS and CDR2 as YYEKEE (reference sequence). The CDR3 sequence is 15 residues long. V was pared by 4 bases and J by 1 base, with 12 bases between. DNA for the CDR3: TGTGCCAGCAGCATCCAGGGGCAATCCTACAATGAGCAGTTCTTC. It codes for CASSIQGQSYNEQFF.

This clonotype showed up just a few times. This chain uses TRBV18 with TRBJ2-7, with D unresolved. CDR1 is KGHSH, CDR2 LQKENI, per germline. The CDR3 is made up of 13 amino acids. Deletions cut 4 bases from V and 2 bases from J, with 9 bases between. The chain's CDR3 is CASSRTPTYEQYF. Written as DNA, the CDR3 is TGTGCCAGCTCACGGACCCCCACCTACGAGCAGTACTTC.

This clonotype appeared a few times. The chain carries TRBV29-1 and TRBJ2-2; weak D call: TRBD2 (6 bases). CDR3 length equals 12 residues. V lost 7 bases, J lost 6 bases, and 12 bases lay in between. Looked up from germline, CDR1 is SQVTM and CDR2 is ANQGSEA. In DNA, the CDR3 is TGCAGCGCTACCCGGGAGTCCGGGGAGCTGTTTTTT. Translating gives CSATRESGELFF.